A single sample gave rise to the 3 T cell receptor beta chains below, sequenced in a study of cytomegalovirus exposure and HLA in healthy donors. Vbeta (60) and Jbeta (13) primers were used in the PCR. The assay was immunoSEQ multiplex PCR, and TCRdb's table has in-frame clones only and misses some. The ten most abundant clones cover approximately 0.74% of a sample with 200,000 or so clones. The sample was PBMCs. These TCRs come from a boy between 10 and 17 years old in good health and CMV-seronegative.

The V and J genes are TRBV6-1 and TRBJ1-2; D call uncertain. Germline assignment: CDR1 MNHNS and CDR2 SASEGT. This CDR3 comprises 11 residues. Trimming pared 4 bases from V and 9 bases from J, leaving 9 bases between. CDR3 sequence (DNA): TGTGCCAGCAGTGCTAGGCCTCGCTACACCTTC. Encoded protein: CASSARPRYTF.

The CDR3 spells CASSLVFGDPLANTGELFF. CDR3 sequence (DNA): TGTGCCAGCAGCTTGGTCTTTGGAGACCCCCTGGCGAACACCGGGGAGCTGTTTTTT. The rearrangement joins TRBV5-5 to TRBJ2-2, with unresolved D. The ends were cut back, 0 bases at V and 0 bases at J, with 18 bases in the middle. CDR1 SGHKS and CDR2 YYEKEE come from the germline V gene (reference sequence). This CDR3 is 19 amino acids long. Combining the CDR3 with reference TRBV5-5 and TRBJ2-2 gives the whole variable domain DAGVTQSPTHLIKTRGQQVTLRCSPISGHKSVSWYQQVLGQGPQFIFQYYEKEERGRGNFPDRFSARQFPNYSSELNVNALLLGDSALYLCASSLVFGDPLANTGELFFGEGSRLTVL.

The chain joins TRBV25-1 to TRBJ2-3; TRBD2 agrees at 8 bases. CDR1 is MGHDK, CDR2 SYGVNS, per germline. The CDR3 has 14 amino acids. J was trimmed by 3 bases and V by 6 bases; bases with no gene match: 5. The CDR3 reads CASRLAGSTDTQYF. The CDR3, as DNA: TGTGCCAGCAGATTAGCGGGGTCAACAGATACGCAGTATTTT.